This TCR beta chain was profiled in a study of cytotoxic CD8 clonotypes in ibrutinib-treated CLL. The ends lost 0 bases at V and 4 bases at J; junction bases unmatched: 0. The CDR3 sequence is 15 residues long. Germline V CDR1 and CDR2: SGHNT, YYREEE (reference sequence). Generated by immunoSEQ multiplex PCR, the TCRdb table keeps only in-frame clones and is missing some. The sample has about 330,000 clones, under 70% seen once. Study outcomes and limitations: Sampling of sustained-remission and progressing patients occurred at differing times.

This clone turned up a few times. Its antigen remains unidentified. The TCR was taken from a human donor with chronic lymphocytic leukemia. The chain links TRBV5-4 to TRBJ2-5, with 13 bases identical to TRBD2. Sequenced here: PBMCs, sampled after 36 months of ibrutinib treatment. The CDR3 DNA sequence: TGTGCCAGCAGCTTGGGACTAGCGGGAGGAGAGACCCAGTACTTC. It specifies CASSLGLAGGETQYF.